What follows is one T cell receptor beta chain and its context. Its antigen is currently unknown. This sample is part of a study of cytomegalovirus exposure and HLA in healthy donors. Study conclusions and caveats: Researchers catalogued roughly 150 TCR beta chains as cytomegalovirus-associated. In an earlier analysis, productive rearrangement rates for most beta V segments clustered near 87% or 30%.

This PCR relied on a set of 60 Vbeta primers and 13 Jbeta primers. Authors' analysis steps: A later analysis tallied 75 million to 80 million unique TCR beta chains, around 11 million of them shared. TCRdb's copy holds only in-frame clones and misses some; the assay was immunoSEQ multiplex PCR. Clone size and V and J calls were adopted from that table, with D and trimming inferred from the DNA. Of approximately 140,000 clones listed, less than 85% are singletons. The sequenced sample consisted of PBMCs. This sequence originates from a man between 35 and 55 years old in good health and CMV-seronegative.

The CDR3 reads CSAEIETQYF. CDR3 in DNA: TGCAGTGCTGAGATCGAGACCCAGTACTTC. The rearrangement uses TRBV20-1 and TRBJ2-5; unclear D gene. Per germline, CDR1 DFQATT and CDR2 SNEGSKA (reference sequence). Trimming left V 5 bases short and J 5 bases short, with 6 bases between. The CDR3 has 10 residues.